The clone carrying this T cell receptor beta chain turned up a few times. Its antigen is still unknown. The data are from a study of cytomegalovirus exposure and HLA in healthy donors. Study in general: Prior work identified some 120 million unique TCR beta sequences in roughly 180 million T cells. Assignment to the Caucasian-associated ancestry cluster applied to approximately 80% of the approximately 400 genotyped donors. Study outcomes and limitations: HLA alleles showed associations with about 15,000 TCR beta sequences in a later analysis, at a 0.05 false discovery rate.

Researchers ran the PCR with 60 Vbeta and 13 Jbeta primers. Generated by immunoSEQ multiplex PCR, the TCRdb table keeps only in-frame clones and is missing some. There are about 130,000 clones in the sample; approximately 72% occur only once, and about 3% lies in the top ten. The CDR3 spans 19 residues. The V and J ends lost 5 bases and 4 bases, in that order; junction bases with no gene match: 12. Germline assignment: CDR1 LNHDA and CDR2 SQIVND (reference sequence). The chain is built from TRBV19 and TRBJ2-2; 14 bases are shared with TRBD2. Sequencing input: PBMCs. This clonotype was obtained from a human donor in good health. CDR3 sequence reads: CASSVTGTSGSSSTGELFF. The CDR3 nucleotides read TGTGCCAGTAGTGTCACCGGGACTAGCGGGAGTTCGAGCACCGGGGAGCTGTTTTTT.